A single sample gave rise to the 27 T cell receptor beta chains below, sequenced in a study of blood T cell repertoires in COVID-19. Data came from immunoSEQ multiplex PCR; TCRdb stores just in-frame clones and leaves some out. Among over 250,000 clones listed, around 84% were seen once. Source material: peripheral blood. These receptors came from a human donor with COVID-19, enrolled during active disease. The donor label of this sample is uncertain.

The J gene is TRBJ2-1, the V gene TRBV19; D is possibly TRBD1 (5 bases). Germline loops: CDR1 LNHDA, CDR2 SQIVND (reference sequence). Trimming shortened V by 6 bases and J by 0 bases, and 12 bases separated the two germline ends. The CDR3 has 15 amino acids. CDR3 sequence (DNA): TGTGCCAGTAGCAGACAGCGTAGCTCCTACAATGAGCAGTTCTTC. It yields the protein CASSRQRSSYNEQFF. Filled out from reference TRBV19 and TRBJ2-1, the complete variable domain reads DGGITQSPKYLFRKEGQNVTLSCEQNLNHDAMYWYRQDPGQGLRLIYYSQIVNDFQKGDIAEGYSVSREKKESFPLTVTSAQKNPTAFYLCASSRQRSSYNEQFFGPGTRLTVL.

As DNA, the CDR3 is TGTGCCAGCAGCTTAAGGGACACCTCCTACGAGCAGTACTTC. Translated: CASSLRDTSYEQYF. J is TRBJ2-7 and V is TRBV7-9, with D tentatively TRBD1 (6 bases). V lost 2 bases, J lost 0 bases, and 8 bases lay in between. Germline V CDR1 and CDR2: SEHNR, FQNEAQ (reference sequence). There are 14 residues in the CDR3.

The CDR3 DNA reads as TGTGCCAGCAGCTTACGGAATTCACCCCTCCACTTT. This gives the protein CASSLRNSPLHF. The chain links TRBV11-2 to TRBJ1-6; no clear D gene. Germline-derived CDR1 and CDR2 are SGHAT and FQNNGV. CDR3 length: 12 residues. The V end was cut by 2 bases, the J end by 7 bases, with 3 bases between.

V and J are TRBV7-2 and TRBJ2-3, with 7 bases matching TRBD2. V shed 3 bases and J 2 bases; nucleotides not matched to a gene: 8. Germline assignment: CDR1 SGHTA and CDR2 FQGNSA. The CDR3 runs 16 residues. CDR3 in amino acids: CASSFFRGLDTDTQYF. Written as DNA, the CDR3 is TGTGCCAGCAGCTTCTTTAGAGGACTAGACACAGATACGCAGTATTTT.

The rearrangement joins TRBV6-5 to TRBJ1-3, with no clear D. The germline V gene encodes CDR1 MNHEY and CDR2 SVGAGI. The CDR3 has 14 residues. Trimming pared 8 bases from V and 4 bases from J, leaving 15 bases between. The CDR3 is CASGRNLFGNTIYF. In DNA form, the CDR3 reads TGTGCCAGCGGGAGGAACTTGTTCGGAAACACCATATATTTT.

The chain has TRBV27 and TRBJ1-1, with 8 bases that match TRBD1. The CDR3 spans 14 residues. CDR1 and CDR2 (germline): MNHEY, SMNVEV (reference sequence). The V gene end was trimmed by 5 bases and the J gene end by 4 bases; junction bases not matched to a gene: 6. The CDR3 region has the DNA TGTGCCAGCAGTCGGGGCGACAGGGGCACTGAAGCTTTCTTT. Protein: CASSRGDRGTEAFF.

The chain combines TRBV19 with TRBJ2-1, with 12 bases that match TRBD2. Germline assignment: CDR1 LNHDA and CDR2 SQIVND (reference sequence). V trimming: 7 bases; J trimming: 4 bases; junction bases outside the gene matches: 14. This CDR3 comprises 18 residues. The CDR3 loop reads CASKRGTSGSYEYNEQFF. The CDR3 coding sequence is TGTGCCAGTAAGAGAGGGACTAGCGGGTCCTACGAGTACAATGAGCAGTTCTTC.

This clone was detected a few times. The chain employs TRBV19 and TRBJ1-2; D uncertain. This CDR3 is built from 13 residues. Germline V gene sequence: CDR1 LNHDA, CDR2 SQIVND (reference sequence). Trimming shortened V by 1 base and J by 3 bases, and 6 bases separated the two germline ends. CDR3 region: CASSIARDYGYTF. Here the CDR3 DNA reads TGTGCCAGTAGTATAGCCCGGGACTATGGCTACACCTTC.

In this sample, this clone turned up a few times. Other DNA sequences of this sample code for an identical CDR3. The chain uses TRBV7-3 and TRBJ2-3; no clear D. In germline, CDR1 is SGHTA, CDR2 FQGTGA. The CDR3 runs to 15 residues. The V gene lost 1 base and the J gene lost 2 bases, with 10 bases spanning the gap. This chain's CDR3 is CASSLNGRNTDTQYF. CDR3 nucleotide sequence: TGTGCCAGCAGCTTAAATGGCAGGAACACAGATACGCAGTATTTT.

The rearrangement joins TRBV5-4 to TRBJ1-1; no clear D gene. The germline gives CDR1 SGHNT, CDR2 YYREEE (reference sequence). Trimming took off 0 bases at V and 1 base at J, with 16 bases between the two ends. This CDR3 region has 17 residues. The CDR3 DNA reads as TGTGCCAGCAGCTTGGTAGTAGCGGCAAGGACGAACACTGAAGCTTTCTTT. Translating it yields CASSLVVAARTNTEAFF.

This clone has just one count. The chain couples TRBV24-1 to TRBJ1-5; D perhaps matches TRBD1 (6 bases). V was cut by 7 bases and J by 3 bases, with 9 bases left in between. CDR1 and CDR2 from the germline V gene are KGHDR and SFDVKD. This CDR3 contains 13 residues. Here the CDR3 DNA reads TGTGCCACCAGCGACAGGTTCAATCAGCCCCAGCATTTT. Amino acids: CATSDRFNQPQHF.

J is TRBJ1-5 and V is TRBV18; D gene uncertain. Trimming cost V 4 bases and J 1 base, with 11 bases left between them. The CDR3 consists of 15 residues. Germline loops: CDR1 KGHSH, CDR2 LQKENI. The CDR3, as DNA: TGTGCCAGCTCACAGGACTTATCCAGCAATCAGCCCCAGCATTTT. Translation: CASSQDLSSNQPQHF.

This clone occurred once. This chain connects TRBV3-1 (or the pseudogene TRBV3-2) to TRBJ2-1; the D gene is possibly TRBD2 (7 bases). With 2 bases removed from V and 6 bases from J, the gap between germline ends came to 14 bases. The V gene's germline CDR1 is LGHDT and CDR2 YNNKEL (reference sequence). This CDR3 has 15 amino acids. The CDR3: CASSQSGVGGNEQFF. In nucleotides, the CDR3 is TGTGCCAGCAGCCAAAGCGGGGTAGGGGGCAATGAGCAGTTCTTC.

The chain has TRBV5-8 and TRBJ2-7; 8 bases align to TRBD1. The CDR3 contains 16 residues. The germline CDR1 and CDR2 sequences are SGHTS and YDEGEE. After removal of 2 bases from V and 5 bases from J, the junction contained 12 bases not matched to a gene. The CDR3 protein is CASSLRIRQGRDEQYF. The CDR3 nucleotides are TGTGCCAGCAGCTTAAGAATTAGACAGGGGAGAGACGAGCAGTACTTC.

As regards this clone: The identical CDR3 is also encoded by other nucleotide sequences in the sample. The chain employs TRBV6-5 and TRBJ1-1; D unclear. Germline V CDR1 and CDR2: MNHEY, SVGAGI. The CDR3 contains 13 residues. Trimming cost V 6 bases and J 0 bases, with 8 bases left between them. The CDR3: CASSSNLNTEAFF. CDR3 bases: TGTGCCAGCAGCTCTAACTTGAACACTGAAGCTTTCTTT.

The chain employs TRBV5-1 and TRBJ2-1; 12 bases agree with TRBD1. Germline V gives CDR1 SGHRS, CDR2 YFSETQ. V lost 0 bases, J lost 5 bases, and 3 bases stayed unmatched. The CDR3 is made up of 16 amino acids. Here the CDR3 DNA reads TGCGCCAGCAGCTTGGGGGACAGGGGGCCTAACAATGAGCAGTTCTTC. The encoded protein is CASSLGDRGPNNEQFF.

The J gene is TRBJ2-7, the V gene TRBV19, with 9 bases that match TRBD1. The CDR3 consists of 14 residues. J was trimmed by 0 bases and V by 7 bases; bases with no gene match: 4. The germline V gene has CDR1 LNHDA and CDR2 SQIVND (reference sequence). The CDR3 is CASTLTGGSYEQYF. Written as DNA, the CDR3 is TGTGCCAGTACGTTGACAGGGGGCTCCTACGAGCAGTACTTC.

This chain connects TRBV7-3 to TRBJ2-7; 10 nucleotides align to TRBD2. Germline V gene data show CDR1 as SGHTA and CDR2 as FQGTGA. V lost 7 bases, J lost 0 bases, and 3 bases stayed unmatched. The CDR3 sequence is 14 residues long. In DNA, the CDR3 is TGTGCCAGCAACGGGACTAGCGTCTCCTACGAGCAGTACTTC. Translation: CASNGTSVSYEQYF. Variable domain in full (rest from reference TRBV7-3 and TRBJ2-7): GAGVSQTPSNKVTEKGKYVELRCDPISGHTALYWYRQSLGQGPEFLIYFQGTGAADDSGLPNDRFFAVRPEGSVSTLKIQRTERGDSAVYLCASNGTSVSYEQYFGPGTRLTVT.

The chain recombines TRBV29-1 with TRBJ1-1, with D possibly TRBD1 on 5 matching bases. V was pared by 3 bases and J by 2 bases, with 13 bases between. This CDR3 comprises 14 residues. Germline V lookup: CDR1 SQVTM, CDR2 ANQGSEA. CDR3 in DNA: TGCAGCGTTGACCGGACAAGGATCAACACTGAAGCTTTCTTT. Translating gives CSVDRTRINTEAFF.

The rearrangement uses TRBV2 and TRBJ2-1; TRBD1 matches 10 bases. Germline CDR1 reads SNHLY; CDR2 reads FYNNEI. J gave up 5 bases and V 6 bases, and 7 bases lay outside the gene matches. This CDR3 spans 15 amino acids. The CDR3 coding sequence is TGTGCCAGCAGGCTAAGGGGACAGGGGCACAATGAGCAGTTCTTC. It yields the protein CASRLRGQGHNEQFF.

The chain employs TRBV29-1 and TRBJ2-1, with D possibly matching TRBD1 (6 bases). The CDR3 is 14 residues long. Trimming pared 4 bases from V and 5 bases from J, leaving 15 bases between. Germline loops: CDR1 SQVTM, CDR2 ANQGSEA. CDR3 DNA: TGCAGCGTTGCTGACAGGTCCGGAGACAATGAGCAGTTCTTC. Translated, it gives CSVADRSGDNEQFF.

The V call is TRBV11-3, the J call TRBJ2-1; 9 bases match TRBD2. Germline V gene sequence: CDR1 SGHNT, CDR2 YENEEA. The CDR3 covers 14 residues. With 4 bases clipped from V and 4 bases from J, the junction kept 2 bases outside the gene matches. As DNA, the CDR3 is TGTGCCAGCAGCTCGACTAGCGGTTACAATGAGCAGTTCTTC. Translation: CASSSTSGYNEQFF.

The rearrangement joins TRBV10-2 to TRBJ2-2, with D perhaps matching TRBD2 (5 bases). Germline loops: CDR1 WSHSY, CDR2 SAAADI. The CDR3 has 11 residues. V was shortened by 9 bases and J by 4 bases, with 6 bases between the two germline ends. The CDR3 region has the DNA TGCGCCAGTCGGGGCACCGGGGAGCTGTTTTTT. This encodes CASRGTGELFF.

The V call is TRBV30, the J call TRBJ2-5, with TRBD1 as a possible D gene (5 bases). Trimming took off 6 bases at V and 0 bases at J, with 11 bases between the two ends. CDR1 and CDR2 from the germline V gene are GTSNPN and SVGIG (reference sequence). The CDR3 spans 13 residues. The CDR3 sequence: CACPRANQETQYF. DNA for the CDR3: TGTGCCTGTCCCAGGGCGAACCAAGAGACCCAGTACTTC.

The gene calls are TRBV30 and TRBJ2-2, with unresolved D. This CDR3 region has 14 residues. Per germline, CDR1 GTSNPN and CDR2 SVGIG (reference sequence). V was pared by 1 base and J by 4 bases, with 10 bases between. CDR3 sequence (DNA): TGTGCCTGGAGTGCGAGCACCCTCACCGGGGAGCTGTTTTTT. Encoded protein: CAWSASTLTGELFF.

The genes are TRBV19 and TRBJ2-1, with 12 bases identical to TRBD2. The germline CDR1 and CDR2 sequences are LNHDA and SQIVND (reference sequence). The ends lost 5 bases at V and 2 bases at J; junction bases unmatched: 4. The CDR3 sequence is 16 residues long. The CDR3 DNA follows: TGTGCCAGTAGTCTAGGGACTAGCGGGCCCTACAATGAGCAGTTCTTC. Translation gives CASSLGTSGPYNEQFF. The variable domain in full, with the rest retrieved from reference TRBV19 and TRBJ2-1, is DGGITQSPKYLFRKEGQNVTLSCEQNLNHDAMYWYRQDPGQGLRLIYYSQIVNDFQKGDIAEGYSVSREKKESFPLTVTSAQKNPTAFYLCASSLGTSGPYNEQFFGPGTRLTVL.

This clone has only a few counts. V usage is TRBV5-1 and J usage is TRBJ2-1, with D perhaps TRBD2 (6 bases). This CDR3 is 15 amino acids long. The V and J ends lost 2 bases and 4 bases respectively, with 13 bases between them. Germline V gene data show CDR1 as SGHRS and CDR2 as YFSETQ. CDR3 region: CASSFDGSTYNEQFF. The CDR3 DNA reads TGCGCCAGCAGCTTCGACGGGAGCACTTACAATGAGCAGTTCTTC.